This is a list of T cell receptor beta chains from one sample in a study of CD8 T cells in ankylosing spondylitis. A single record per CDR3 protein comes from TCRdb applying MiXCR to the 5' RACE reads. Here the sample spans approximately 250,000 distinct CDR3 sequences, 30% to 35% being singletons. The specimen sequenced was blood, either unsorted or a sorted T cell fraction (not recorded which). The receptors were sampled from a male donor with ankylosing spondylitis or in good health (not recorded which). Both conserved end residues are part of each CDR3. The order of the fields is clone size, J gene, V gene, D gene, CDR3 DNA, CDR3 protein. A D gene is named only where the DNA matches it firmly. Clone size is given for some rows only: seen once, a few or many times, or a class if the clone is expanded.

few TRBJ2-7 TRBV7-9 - TGTGCCAGCAGCTTAGAGTTGTCCTACGAGCAGTACTTC CASSLELSYEQYF
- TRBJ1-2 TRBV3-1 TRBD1 TGTGCCAGCAGCCAACTCGGACAGGGGAGGTGGTCTGGCTACACCTTC CASSQLGQGRWSGYTF
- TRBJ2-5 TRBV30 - TGTGCCTGGAAGGAACGGACACAAGAGACCCAGTACTTC CAWKERTQETQYF
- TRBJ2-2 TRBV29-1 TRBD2 TGCAGCGCCGCGGGGGGGCTGAACACCGGGGAGCTGTTTTTT CSAAGGLNTGELFF
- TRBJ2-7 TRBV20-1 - TGCAGTGCTAGAGCCCCAGGGACTTCCACGTACGAGCAGTACTTC CSARAPGTSTYEQYF
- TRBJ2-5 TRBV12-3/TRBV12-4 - TGTGCCAGCAGTTTATACTTCGGGTACCAAGAGACCCAGTACTTC CASSLYFGYQETQYF
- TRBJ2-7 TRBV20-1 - TGCAGTGCTAGATCCCCTCTCGGGGGCTCCTACGAGCAGTACTTC CSARSPLGGSYEQYF
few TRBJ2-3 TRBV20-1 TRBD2 TGCAGTGCTAGAGGGAGCGGGGGGGAGACAGATACGCAGTATTTT CSARGSGGETDTQYF
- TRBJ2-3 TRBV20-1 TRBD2 TGCAGTGCGGACGAACTAGCGGGGGGGCCATTGACAGATACGCAGTATTTT CSADELAGGPLTDTQYF
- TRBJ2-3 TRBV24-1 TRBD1 TGTGCCACCAGTGATTCCCGGACAGGGAGCACAGATACGCAGTATTTT CATSDSRTGSTDTQYF
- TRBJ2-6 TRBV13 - TGTGCCAGCATATGGTATGGGGGGGCGCTTGGGGCCAACGTCCTGACTTTC CASIWYGGALGANVLTF
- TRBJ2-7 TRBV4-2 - TGTGCCAGCAGCCAAGACCTTGGAGGGAGCACCCTATCCTACGAGCAGTACTTC CASSQDLGGSTLSYEQYF
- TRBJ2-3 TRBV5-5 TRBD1 TGTGCCAGCAGCCTAACAGGGGGCTTACCAGATACGCAGTATTTT CASSLTGGLPDTQYF
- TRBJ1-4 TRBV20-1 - TGCTGTGCTAGAGATCAACAGGCTGGCGAGACTAATGAAAAACTGTTTTTT CCARDQQAGETNEKLFF
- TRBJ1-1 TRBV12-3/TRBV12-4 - TGTGCCAGCAGTTTCGCTTTGCAGGGGAACACTGAAGCTTTCTTT CASSFALQGNTEAFF
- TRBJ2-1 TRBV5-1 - TGCGCCAGCAGCTTGGGTTCCCAGTTTGGAAATGAGCAGTTCTTC CASSLGSQFGNEQFF
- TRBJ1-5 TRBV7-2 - TGTGCCAGCACTCCTCAGGGGTATAGCAATCAGCCCCAGCATTTT CASTPQGYSNQPQHF
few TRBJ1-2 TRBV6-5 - TGTGCCAGCAGTTCGACTGGGGGAAAGGGCGACTATGGCTACACCTTC CASSSTGGKGDYGYTF
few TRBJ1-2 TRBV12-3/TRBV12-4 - TGTGCCAGCAGTTTAGACCGCAACTATGGCTACACCTTC CASSLDRNYGYTF
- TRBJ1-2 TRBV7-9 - TGTGCCAGCAGCCGAGATGGCTACACCTTC CASSRDGYTF
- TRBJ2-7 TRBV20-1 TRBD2 TGCAGTGCTAGAGAAGTTGGGCGGGGGGGCATTTACGAGCAGTACTTC CSAREVGRGGIYEQYF
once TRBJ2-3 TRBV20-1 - TGCAGTGCTAGGGGTGGTCGGGGAGCGAGCCCCACAGATACGCAGTATTTT CSARGGRGASPTDTQYF
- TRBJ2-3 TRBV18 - TGTGCCAGCTCACCACAGGGGCCAGTTTTCACAGATACGCAGTATTTT CASSPQGPVFTDTQYF
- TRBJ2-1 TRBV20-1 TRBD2 TGCAGTGCTACCGGGACTAGCGGGGGGAGTAACAATGAGCAGTTCTTC CSATGTSGGSNNEQFF
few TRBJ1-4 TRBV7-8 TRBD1 TGTGCCAGCAGCTTAAACCCCCGGTGGCAGGGGGCGAGAGAAAAACTGTTTTTT CASSLNPRWQGAREKLFF
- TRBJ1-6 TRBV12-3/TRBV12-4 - TGTGCCAGCAGTCTCACAGGGAATAATTCACCCCTCCACTTT CASSLTGNNSPLHF
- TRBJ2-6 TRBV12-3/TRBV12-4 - TGTGCCAGCAGTTTAGCCGGGGTGGATGGGGTTTCTGGGGCCAACGTCCTGACTTTC CASSLAGVDGVSGANVLTF
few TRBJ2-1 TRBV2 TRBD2 TGTGCCAGCAGTGTAGGAGCGGGGGAGGGGAGATACAATGAGCAGTTCTTC CASSVGAGEGRYNEQFF
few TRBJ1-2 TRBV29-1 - TGCAGCTCCCAGGAGGACGGCTCGAGCGGCTACACCTTC CSSQEDGSSGYTF
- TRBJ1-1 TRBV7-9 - TGTGCCAGCAGCCCCCACAAATATGAAGCTTTCTTT CASSPHKYEAFF
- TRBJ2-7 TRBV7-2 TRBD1 TGTGCCAGCAGCCGAACGACAGGGTCCTACGAGCAGTACTTC CASSRTTGSYEQYF
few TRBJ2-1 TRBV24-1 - TGTGCCACCAGTGATTTAGGGGAAGAGCAGTTCTTC CATSDLGEEQFF
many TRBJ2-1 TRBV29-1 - TGCAGCGTTGCGACCTTGGGGACTTACAATGAGCAGTTCTTC CSVATLGTYNEQFF
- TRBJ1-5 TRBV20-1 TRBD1 TGCAGTGCCGTGGACAGGGGTTCAAATCAGCCCCAGCATTTT CSAVDRGSNQPQHF
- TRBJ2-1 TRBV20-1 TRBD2 TGCAGTGCTAGGGGAGGCGGGCTAGCGGGGGGTGATGAGCAGTTCTTC CSARGGGLAGGDEQFF
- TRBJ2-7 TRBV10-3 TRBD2 TGTGCCATCAGCCCTAGCGGGGGGGAAGATCCCTACGAGCAGTACTTC CAISPSGGEDPYEQYF
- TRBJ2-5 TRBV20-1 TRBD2 TGCAGTGCCCTAAGACTAGCGGTGGAGACCCAGTACTTC CSALRLAVETQYF
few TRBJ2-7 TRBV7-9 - TGTGCCAGCAGCTTAGCCGCCCTAGGCGTTGGGGAGCAGTACTTC CASSLAALGVGEQYF
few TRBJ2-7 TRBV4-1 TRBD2 TGCGCCAGCAGCCAAGAAGCGGGGGACCACTCCTACGAGCAGTACTTC CASSQEAGDHSYEQYF
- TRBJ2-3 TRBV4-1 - TGCGCCAGCAGCCAAGAGCTTGGGAGCGCAGATACGCAGTATTTT CASSQELGSADTQYF
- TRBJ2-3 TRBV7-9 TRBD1 TGTGCCAGCAGCCGACAGGATGACAGGGGAAAGCAGTATTTT CASSRQDDRGKQYF
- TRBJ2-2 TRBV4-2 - TGTGCCAGCAGCGCCCAACCCACACGCACTTACGCGAACACCGGGGAGCTGTTTTTT CASSAQPTRTYANTGELFF